This T cell receptor (beta chain) was recorded in a study of shared clonotypes between healthy human individuals. Turning to this clone: The target antigen is unknown.

Under the authors' procedure: ImmunoSEQ output lacked quality scores and full-length reads, limiting matched filtering. Method: immunoSEQ multiplex PCR; TCRdb's copy keeps in-frame clones and lacks some. For V, J and clone size, that table is used; D and trimming come from the DNA. The sample shows 2 million to 2.5 million clones, approximately 90% of them seen only once. Adult Caucasians living in Nashville, Tennessee made up all of the donors. Whole-study results and caveats: Naive subsets generally exceeded memory subsets in estimated richness.

Per germline, CDR1 MNHEY and CDR2 SMNVEV (reference sequence). CDR3 size: 13 residues. V was trimmed by 8 bases and J by 5 bases, leaving 15 bases between them. The V and J genes are TRBV27 and TRBJ2-5, with D perhaps given as TRBD1 or TRBD2 (7 bases each). Sample: naive CD4+ T cells from PBMCs. Subset given: CD45RA+ positively selected. This receptor was obtained from a man between 18 and 35 years old in good health. Some clones in this sample may be carry-over from other donors' samples. CDR3 region: CASSDREGETQYF. CDR3 nucleotide sequence: TGTGCCAGCTCCGACAGGGAGGGGGAGACCCAGTACTTC.